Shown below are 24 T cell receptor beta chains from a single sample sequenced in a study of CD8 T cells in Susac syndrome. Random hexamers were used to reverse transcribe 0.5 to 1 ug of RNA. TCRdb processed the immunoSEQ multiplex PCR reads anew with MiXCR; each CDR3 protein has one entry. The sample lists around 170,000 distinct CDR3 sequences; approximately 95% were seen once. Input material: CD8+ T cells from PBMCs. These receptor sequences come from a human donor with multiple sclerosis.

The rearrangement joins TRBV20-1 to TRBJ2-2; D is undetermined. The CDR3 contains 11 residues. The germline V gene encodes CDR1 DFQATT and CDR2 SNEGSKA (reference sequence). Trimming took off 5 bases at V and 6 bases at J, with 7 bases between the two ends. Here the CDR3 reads CSAPLSGELFF. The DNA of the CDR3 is TGCAGTGCTCCCTTATCCGGGGAGCTGTTTTTT.

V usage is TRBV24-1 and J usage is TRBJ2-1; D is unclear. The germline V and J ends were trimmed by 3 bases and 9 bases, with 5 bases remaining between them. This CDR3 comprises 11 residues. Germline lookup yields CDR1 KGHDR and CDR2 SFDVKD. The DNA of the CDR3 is TGTGCCACCAGTGATGGTTCTGAGCAGTTCTTC. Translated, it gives CATSDGSEQFF.

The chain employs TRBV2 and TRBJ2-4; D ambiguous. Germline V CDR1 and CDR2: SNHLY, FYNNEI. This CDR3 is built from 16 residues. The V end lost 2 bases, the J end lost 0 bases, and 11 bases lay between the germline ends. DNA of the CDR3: TGTGCCAGCAGTGAACGGGTGAGCCAAGCCAAAAACATTCAGTACTTC. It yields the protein CASSERVSQAKNIQYF.

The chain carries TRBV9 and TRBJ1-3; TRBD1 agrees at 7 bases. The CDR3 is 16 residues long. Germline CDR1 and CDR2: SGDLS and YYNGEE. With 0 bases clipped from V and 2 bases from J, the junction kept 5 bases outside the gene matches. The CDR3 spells CASSVGPGGTGNTIYF. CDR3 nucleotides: TGTGCCAGCAGCGTAGGACCAGGGGGGACTGGAAACACCATATATTTT.

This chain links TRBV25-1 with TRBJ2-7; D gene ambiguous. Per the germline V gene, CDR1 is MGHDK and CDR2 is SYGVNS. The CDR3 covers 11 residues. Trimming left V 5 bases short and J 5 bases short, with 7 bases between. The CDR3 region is CASSLRDEQYF. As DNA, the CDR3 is TGTGCCAGCAGTCTAAGGGACGAGCAGTACTTC.

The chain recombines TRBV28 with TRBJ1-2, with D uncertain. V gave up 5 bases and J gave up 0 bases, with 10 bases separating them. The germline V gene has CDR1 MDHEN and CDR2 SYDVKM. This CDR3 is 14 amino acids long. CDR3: CASSTSLPNYGYTF. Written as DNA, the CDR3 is TGTGCCAGCAGTACTTCCCTACCTAACTATGGCTACACCTTC.

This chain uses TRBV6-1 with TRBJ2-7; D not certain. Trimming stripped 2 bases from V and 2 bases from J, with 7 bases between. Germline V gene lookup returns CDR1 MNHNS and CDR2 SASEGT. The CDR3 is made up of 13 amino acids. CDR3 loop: CASSEREPYEQYF. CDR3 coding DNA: TGTGCCAGCAGTGAAAGGGAACCCTACGAGCAGTACTTC.

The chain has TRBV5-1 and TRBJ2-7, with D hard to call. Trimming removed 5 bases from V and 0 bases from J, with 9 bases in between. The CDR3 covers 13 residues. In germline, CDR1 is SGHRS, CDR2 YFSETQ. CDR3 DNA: TGCGCCAGCAGGTCGGAGAACTCCTACGAGCAGTACTTC. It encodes CASRSENSYEQYF.

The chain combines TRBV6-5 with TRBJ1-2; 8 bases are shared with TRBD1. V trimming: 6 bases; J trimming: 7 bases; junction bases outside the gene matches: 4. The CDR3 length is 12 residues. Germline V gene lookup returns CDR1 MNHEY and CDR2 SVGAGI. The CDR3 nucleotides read TGTGCCAGCAGCCAGGGGGCAAGTGGCTACACCTTC. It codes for CASSQGASGYTF.

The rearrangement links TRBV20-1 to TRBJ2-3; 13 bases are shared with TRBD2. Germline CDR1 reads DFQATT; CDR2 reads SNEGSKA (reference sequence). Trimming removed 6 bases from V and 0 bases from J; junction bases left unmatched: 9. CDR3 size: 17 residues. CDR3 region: CSAPGTSGDASTDTQYF. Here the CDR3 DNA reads TGCAGTGCCCCGGGGACTAGCGGGGACGCTAGCACAGATACGCAGTATTTT.

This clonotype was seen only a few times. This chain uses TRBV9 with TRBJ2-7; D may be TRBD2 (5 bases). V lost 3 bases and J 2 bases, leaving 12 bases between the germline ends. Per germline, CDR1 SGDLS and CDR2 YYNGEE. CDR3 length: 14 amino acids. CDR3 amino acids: CASSEGGETYEQYF. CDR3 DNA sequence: TGTGCCAGCAGCGAGGGTGGGGAGACCTACGAGCAGTACTTC.

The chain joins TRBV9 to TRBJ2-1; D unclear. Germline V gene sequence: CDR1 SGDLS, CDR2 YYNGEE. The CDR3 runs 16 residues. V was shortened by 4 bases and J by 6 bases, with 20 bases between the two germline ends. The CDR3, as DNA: TGTGCCAGCAGCCCCGATGGTAGGAGTACCTCCAATGAGCAGTTCTTC. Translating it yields CASSPDGRSTSNEQFF. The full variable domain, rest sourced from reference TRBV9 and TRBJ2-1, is DSGVTQTPKHLITATGQRVTLRCSPRSGDLSVYWYQQSLDQGLQFLIQYYNGEERAKGNILERFSAQQFPDLHSELNLSSLELGDSALYFCASSPDGRSTSNEQFFGPGTRLTVL.

The CDR3 here is CASSLGGHSSYEQYF. CDR3 nucleotides: TGTGCCAGCAGCTTGGGGGGGCACAGCTCCTACGAGCAGTACTTC. The chain carries TRBV5-6 and TRBJ2-7, with D possibly being TRBD1 (6 bases). The germline CDR1 and CDR2 sequences are SGHDT and YYEEEE. The CDR3 covers 15 residues. Trimming left V 0 bases short and J 0 bases short, with 10 bases between. Filled out from reference TRBV5-6 and TRBJ2-7, the complete variable domain reads DAGVTQSPTHLIKTRGQQVTLRCSPKSGHDTVSWYQQALGQGPQFIFQYYEEEERQRGNFPDRFSGHQFPNYSSELNVNALLLGDSALYLCASSLGGHSSYEQYFGPGTRLTVT.

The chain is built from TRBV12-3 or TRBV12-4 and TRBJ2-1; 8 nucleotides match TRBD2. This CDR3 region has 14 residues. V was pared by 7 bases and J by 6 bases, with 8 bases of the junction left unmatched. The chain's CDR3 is CASNPAGERNEQFF. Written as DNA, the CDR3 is TGTGCCAGCAATCCAGCGGGAGAACGCAATGAGCAGTTCTTC.

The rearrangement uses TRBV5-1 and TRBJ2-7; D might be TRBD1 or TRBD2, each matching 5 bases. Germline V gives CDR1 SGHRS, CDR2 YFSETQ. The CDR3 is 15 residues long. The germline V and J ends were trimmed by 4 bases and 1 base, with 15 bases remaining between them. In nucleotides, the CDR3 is TGCGCCAGCAGCCCGATCGGGGCTAGGTCCTACGAGCAGTACTTC. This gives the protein CASSPIGARSYEQYF.

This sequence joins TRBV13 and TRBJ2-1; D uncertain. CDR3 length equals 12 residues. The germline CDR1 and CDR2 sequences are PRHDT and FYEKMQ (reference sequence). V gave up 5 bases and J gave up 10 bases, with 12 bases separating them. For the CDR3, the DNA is TGTGCCAGCAGCCCCAGCGTTGGGGAGCAGTTCTTC. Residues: CASSPSVGEQFF.

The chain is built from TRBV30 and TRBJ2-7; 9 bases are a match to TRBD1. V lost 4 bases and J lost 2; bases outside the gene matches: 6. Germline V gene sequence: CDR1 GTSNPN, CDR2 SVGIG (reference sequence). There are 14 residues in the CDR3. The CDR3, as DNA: TGTGCCTGGACCGGGGGACAGGGACCCTACGAGCAGTACTTC. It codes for CAWTGGQGPYEQYF.

In DNA, the CDR3 is TGTGCCAGCGGGATCTTAACGGGGCAGTTCTTC. Its translation is CASGILTGQFF. J is TRBJ2-1 and V is TRBV6-6; D not certain. The CDR3 sequence is 11 residues long. Germline CDR1 MNHNY, CDR2 SVGAGI (reference sequence). V was cut by 8 bases and J by 12 bases, with 14 bases left in between.

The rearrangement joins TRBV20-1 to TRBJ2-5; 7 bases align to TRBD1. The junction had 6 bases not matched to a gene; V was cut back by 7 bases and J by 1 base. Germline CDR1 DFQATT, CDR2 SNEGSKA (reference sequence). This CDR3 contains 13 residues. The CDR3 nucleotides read TGCAGTGTTACAAGGGGGCTCCAAGAGACCCAGTACTTC. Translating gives CSVTRGLQETQYF.

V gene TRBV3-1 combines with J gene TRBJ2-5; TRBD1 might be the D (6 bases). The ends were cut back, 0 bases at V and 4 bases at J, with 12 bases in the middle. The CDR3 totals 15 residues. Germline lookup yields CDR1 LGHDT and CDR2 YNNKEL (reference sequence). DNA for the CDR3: TGTGCCAGCAGCCAAGATTTGTCACAGGGAGAGACCCAGTACTTC. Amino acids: CASSQDLSQGETQYF.

The CDR3 nucleotides read TGTGCCAGCAGCCAAGGGCCCCCCGGACAGGGCCGCGACACCGGGGAGCTGTTTTTT. This codes for CASSQGPPGQGRDTGELFF. This chain links TRBV3-1 with TRBJ2-2; 8 bases fit TRBD1. CDR1 is LGHDT, CDR2 YNNKEL, per germline (reference sequence). CDR3 length: 19 residues. V lost 1 base, J lost 3 bases, and 13 bases stayed unmatched.

The CDR3 loop is CASSGGKDEKLFF. The CDR3 DNA is TGTGCCAGCAGCGGGGGAAAGGACGAAAAACTGTTTTTT. The chain couples TRBV25-1 to TRBJ1-4, with D perhaps matching TRBD1 (5 bases). Germline CDR1 and CDR2: MGHDK and SYGVNS. The CDR3 is made up of 13 amino acids. Trimming left V 6 bases short and J 8 bases short, with 13 bases between. Full variable domain (missing parts from reference TRBV25-1 and TRBJ1-4): EADIYQTPRYLVIGTGKKITLECSQTMGHDKMYWYQQDPGMELHLIHYSYGVNSTEKGDLSSESTVSRIRTEHFPLTLESARPSHTSQYLCASSGGKDEKLFFGSGTQLSVL.

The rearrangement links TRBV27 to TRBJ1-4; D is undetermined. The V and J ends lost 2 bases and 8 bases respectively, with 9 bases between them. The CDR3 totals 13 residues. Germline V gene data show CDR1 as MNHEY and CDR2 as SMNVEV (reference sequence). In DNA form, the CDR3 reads TGTGCCAGCAGTTTAGTCATTGGGGAAAAACTGTTTTTT. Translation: CASSLVIGEKLFF.

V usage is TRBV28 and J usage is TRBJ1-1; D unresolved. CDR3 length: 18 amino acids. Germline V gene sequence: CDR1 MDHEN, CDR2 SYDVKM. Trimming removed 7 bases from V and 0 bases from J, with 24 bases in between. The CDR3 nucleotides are TGTGCCAGCATTAATCTTTCCGGGTTTGGGCGCATGAACACTGAAGCTTTCTTT. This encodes CASINLSGFGRMNTEAFF.